These T cell receptor beta chains were read from a single sample in a study of shared clonotypes between healthy human individuals. The data were produced by immunoSEQ multiplex PCR, yet TCRdb's version contains in-frame clones alone and is incomplete. The sample includes around 440,000 clones, roughly 80% of them seen just once. Sequences were obtained from PBMCs. The receptors come from a woman between 40 and 55 years old in good health. Some clones in this sample may be carry-over from other donors' samples. Each CDR3 is given with its conserved first and last residue. The order of the fields is D gene, clone size, J gene, V gene, CDR3 DNA, CDR3 protein. A D gene is named only where the DNA matches it firmly. Clone size is not always given. Where it is, it says once, few, many or a class for expanded clones.

>TRBD2|NA|TRBJ2-7|TRBV4-3
TGCGCCAGCAGCCAAACTCCCGGAGGGGAGGGCTACGAGCAGTACTTC
CASSQTPGGEGYEQYF
>NA|NA|TRBJ2-3|TRBV7-3
TGTGCCAGCAGCCCCAGCAGGCGGTCCACAGATACGCAGTATTTT
CASSPSRRSTDTQYF
>TRBD2|NA|TRBJ2-7|TRBV28
TGTGCCAGCACCCAAGCGGGAGTGTCGCGCGAGCAGTACTTC
CASTQAGVSREQYF
>NA|NA|TRBJ2-7|TRBV10-3
TGTGCCATCAGTGAGTCGCGGGACTCCAGAGTTTTC
CAISESRDSRVF
>TRBD2|NA|TRBJ2-7|TRBV7-3
TGTGCCAGCAGCACCAACCGGCCAAGCGGGAGCTCCTACGAGCAGTACTTC
CASSTNRPSGSSYEQYF
>NA|once|TRBJ1-2|TRBV25-1
TGTGCCAGCAGTGAGGCAGGGGGCTACACCTTC
CASSEAGGYTF
>TRBD2|NA|TRBJ2-1|TRBV6-1
TGTGCCAGCAGTGAGACCCTAGCGGGAGGCAATGAGCAGTTCTTC
CASSETLAGGNEQFF
>NA|once|TRBJ2-7|TRBV28
TGTGCCAGCAGTTTGGCAAACTACGAGCAGTACTTC
CASSLANYEQYF
>TRBD2|NA|TRBJ2-3|TRBV7-6
TGTGCCAGCAGCTTAGATTCTTGGGGAGGGACAGATACGCAGTATTTT
CASSLDSWGGTDTQYF
>NA|NA|TRBJ2-1|TRBV5-4
TGTGCCAGCAGCTTGGATGGGAATGAGCAGTTCTTC
CASSLDGNEQFF
>TRBD2|few|TRBJ2-7|TRBV7-9
TGTGCCAGCAGCCTATCCAGACTAGCGGCTACCTCCTACGAGCAGTACTTC
CASSLSRLAATSYEQYF
>NA|few|TRBJ2-7|TRBV5-6
TGTGCCAGCAGCTATCAGCAGGGGCCCTACGAGCAGTACTTC
CASSYQQGPYEQYF
>NA|NA|TRBJ1-3|TRBV28
TGTGCCAGCAGTCCCCCGGGAAACACCATATATTTT
CASSPPGNTIYF
>NA|NA|TRBJ1-5|TRBV19
TGTGCCAGTAGTATAGACGGTGGTCAGCCCCAGCATTTT
CASSIDGGQPQHF
>NA|NA|TRBJ2-7|TRBV10-3
TGTGCCATCAGTGAGTCGGTGGTGCAGTACTTC
CAISESVVQYF
>NA|NA|TRBJ2-7|TRBV6-5
TGTGCCAGCAGGGCTGCGGGGACACTCTCCTACGAGCAGTACTTC
CASRAAGTLSYEQYF
>TRBD2|NA|TRBJ2-1|TRBV9
TGTGCCAGCAGCGTGCTGGCGGGAGGAATCCATGAGCAGTTCTTC
CASSVLAGGIHEQFF
>NA|NA|TRBJ2-5|TRBV5-4
TGTGCCAGCAGTCCGGACCAGACAATTGGGGAAGAGACCCAGTACTTC
CASSPDQTIGEETQYF
>NA|NA|TRBJ2-7|TRBV15
TGTGCCACCAGCAGAGGAGGGGGTGCCTTGTCCCACGAGCAGTACTTC
CATSRGGGALSHEQYF
>TRBD2|NA|TRBJ2-3|TRBV30
TGTGCCTGCATTAGCGGGGGGGGCACAGATACGCAGTATTTT
CACISGGGTDTQYF
>NA|NA|TRBJ1-1|TRBV7-9
TGTGCCAGCAGCTTAGGTGAGAATTTGAACACTGAAGCTTTCTTT
CASSLGENLNTEAFF
>NA|few|TRBJ2-5|TRBV7-9
TGTGCCAGCAGCTTTATCGTCCGGGGGGAGACCCAGTACTTC
CASSFIVRGETQYF
>TRBD1|once|TRBJ1-2|TRBV27
TGTGCCAGCAGTTTCCAGGGACAGCACTATGGCTACACCTTC
CASSFQGQHYGYTF
>NA|few|TRBJ2-2|TRBV9
TGTGCCAGCAGCGCCGACTCGGGGGCCTCCGGGGAGCTGTTTTTT
CASSADSGASGELFF
>NA|few|TRBJ1-5|TRBV7-8
TGTGCCAGCAGCTCGGGGGTTAGTCAGCCCCAGCATTTT
CASSSGVSQPQHF
>TRBD2|once|TRBJ2-1|TRBV29-1
TGCAGCGGCCTAAACCTAGCGGGAGGGCCCGGTGAGCAGTTCTTC
CSGLNLAGGPGEQFF
>NA|NA|TRBJ2-3|TRBV5-1
TGCGCCAGCAGCTTGAAGTTGCGGGCCCTGCCAGATACGCAGTATTTT
CASSLKLRALPDTQYF
>NA|NA|TRBJ1-3|TRBV6-6
TGTGCCAGCAGTCGACAGGAAGGGGGAAACACCATATATTTT
CASSRQEGGNTIYF
>NA|NA|TRBJ2-7|TRBV9
TGTGCCAGCGGGAACAGGGAAAGTGGCGAGCAGTACTTC
CASGNRESGEQYF
>NA|NA|TRBJ2-1|TRBV5-1
TGCGCCAGCAGCTTGGATTGGCAGAATGAGCAGTTCTTC
CASSLDWQNEQFF
>NA|NA|TRBJ2-7|TRBV19
TGTGCCAGTAGTATAGATCTGTTGGGGGCAGGGACCTTCTACGAGCAGTACTTC
CASSIDLLGAGTFYEQYF
>TRBD2|NA|TRBJ2-5|TRBV13
TGTGCCAGCAGCTTCCCCAAGCAGCCGGGACTAGCGGGAGTTGGGGAAGAGACCCAGTACTTC
CASSFPKQPGLAGVGEETQYF
>NA|NA|TRBJ2-7|TRBV5-6
TGTGCCAGCAGCTTGGACCCGCGGAGGGGGCATGAGCAGTACTTC
CASSLDPRRGHEQYF